This entry features one T cell receptor (beta chain) sequence. Its recognized antigen is unknown. No qualities accompany the bases; no much larger clone lies one base away. This entry belongs to a study of blood T cells in healthy people across ages (dated by TCRdb to between 2014 and 2016). Regarding the research as a whole: In model experiments, template switching captured about one uniquely barcoded TCR beta cDNA molecule for every two T cells. Four age groups were formed from the donors: young (average roughly 16 years), middle-aged (roughly 38), aged (under 70) and long-lived (more than 75). Two additional independent replicas of 1 million unique cDNA reads from the same blood draw were analyzed for two donors (one aged 18 to 30 and one aged 80 or older). Age-related changes in TCR beta repertoire diversity were measured in the study by deep sequencing normalized with unique cDNA molecular identifiers. To avoid experimental bias, donors of different ages were distributed randomly across sequencing lanes.

Library generation was performed with 5' RACE. Sequencing relied on an Illumina HiSeq 2500. The second PCR ran for roughly 7 to 12 cycles and used a J-beta primer mix along with a sample-barcoded 5' primer. Each TCR beta cDNA molecule received a unique molecular identifier from a template-switch 5' adaptor carrying 12 random nucleotides. Each sample yielded at least 3 million CDR3-containing paired-end reads. The Mint cDNA synthesis kit, primed by a TRBC-specific oligonucleotide, was used to synthesize first-strand cDNA from all RNA. Following uracil-DNA glycosylase treatment, a first 18-cycle PCR with universal primers M1SS and BC2_uni_R was performed on all cDNA. The paper's processing steps were these. For normalization, 1 million high-quality reads were randomly selected from each sample, with every read carrying a distinct molecular identifier. Instead of being binned into consensus sequences, reads that shared molecular identifiers were thrown out. MiTCR, run with a Q25 quality threshold and the strictest error-elimination algorithm, handled CDR3 identification, clonotype clustering and error correction. A nonparametric unseen species model with Euler transformation was used to estimate a lower bound on total TCR beta diversity. The public reads were run again by TCRdb, first through fastp at Q25 and then through MiXCR, and only productive beta chains were kept. Rows merge per CDR3 protein into single entries with the most common DNA and genes. The V and J calls shown here were made by TCRdb, not taken from the authors' results. This sample lists more than 550,000 distinct CDR3 sequences; approximately 22% were detected once. The ten largest clonotypes hold about 20% of the sample.

Results and caveats for the whole study, not just this receptor: Because the CMV infection status of the donors was unknown, age-related changes in expanded clonotypes may potentially have been confounded. Compared with the aged group, the long-lived group had more naive CD4+ T cells, fewer expanded clones and increased TCR diversity, suggesting age selection. The percentage of naive T cells measured by flow cytometry correlated strongly with observed TCR beta diversity. As age increased, observed TCR beta diversity per million T cells dropped in a roughly linear way, and a significant reduction was already evident by age about 40. Bulk unsorted PBMC profiling prevented conclusive comparison of naive and antigen-experienced compartments. Estimates of total diversity based on one million sequenced T cells were considered lower bounds and underestimates.

The CDR3 sequence holds 16 residues, the cysteine and phenylalanine included. Of all the DNA, just the CDR3 is kept, 48 bases in frame from base 1. V lost 2 bases and J lost 1 base, and the count of bases not matched to a germline gene is 2. CDR1 and CDR2, per the germline V gene, are MNHEY and SVGAGI. Systemically healthy Caucasian individuals from Russia, approximately 39 in total and aged roughly 6 to 95 years, were included as donors. Ten milliliters of peripheral blood were collected from each donor into EDTA-treated Vacutainer tubes. Ficoll-Paque density-gradient centrifugation was used to isolate PBMCs, with at least 7 million per sample. Trizol reagent was used to extract total RNA from PBMCs, with at least 6 micrograms per sample. For every donor, flow cytometry on a PBMC aliquot measured the percentage of naive CD45RAhigh/CD27high T cells.

The sequence is built from TRBV6-5 and TRBJ1-5, with 10 junctional bases fitting TRBD1. The source of this sequence is a man between 65 and 85 years old in good health. Sequencing input: blood. The nucleotides read TGTGCCAGCAGTTACGGGGACAGGGGAAGCAATCAGCCCCAGCATTTT. Its protein reads: CASSYGDRGSNQPQHF.